A selection of T cell receptor beta chains follows, all from one sample in a study of shared clonotypes between healthy human individuals. Profiling relied on immunoSEQ multiplex PCR, and the TCRdb table lists in-frame clones only, not all of them. Found here are 500,000 to 700,000 clones, approximately 96% of them singletons; the top ten hold over 0.1%. The specimen was naive CD8+ T cells sorted from blood. All receptors derive from a woman aged 30 to 39 in good health. The CDR3 runs from the conserved cysteine through the conserved F or W.

V gene	J gene	CDR3 protein
TRBV27	TRBJ2-7	CASSLREQYF
TRBV5-1	TRBJ2-7	CASSFTSGRAYEQYF
TRBV6-1	TRBJ1-1	CGSEGQEEFGTEAFF
TRBV7-2	TRBJ1-5	CASSLGQGAQPQHF
TRBV28	TRBJ2-7	CASSLSNRVSISYEQYF
TRBV13	TRBJ2-5	CASTRGTGRTQYF
TRBV27	TRBJ1-5	CASSLWLGQPQHF
TRBV23-1	TRBJ2-7	CASSPPSLANYEQYF
TRBV19	TRBJ2-1	CASSMGTAAYNEQFF
TRBV2	TRBJ2-7	CASATPGPGEVHEQYF
TRBV29-1	TRBJ2-7	CSVLTYQEVEQYF
TRBV4-1	TRBJ2-3	CASSQDAGGFIDTQYF
TRBV21-1	TRBJ2-7	CAREQGLKYEQYF
TRBV6-5	TRBJ2-3	CASSYGGASDTQYF
TRBV5-1	TRBJ2-7	CASSLTDALSYEQYF
TRBV5-8	TRBJ1-5	CASSFGQPQHF
TRBV28	TRBJ2-7	CASSLDRGYEQYF
TRBV15	TRBJ2-5	CATSRDLGAGETQYF
TRBV27	TRBJ1-2	CASSLQVGDGYTF
TRBV9	TRBJ2-3	CASSVESRRESSTDTQYF
TRBV13	TRBJ2-7	CASSFYSGTSSEQYF
TRBV11-2	TRBJ2-3	CASSQEAAGEIRWADTQYF
TRBV27	TRBJ1-2	CASSLSPIGGGYGYTF
TRBV27	TRBJ2-7	CAQRASNYEQYF
TRBV29-1	TRBJ2-7	CSVVGTDIYEQYF
TRBV28	-	CASKTVRRGAYEQYF
TRBV6-5	TRBJ2-1	CASGQGGHNEQFF
TRBV5-4	TRBJ2-1	CASSLINEQFF
TRBV28	TRBJ1-5	CASSINQPQHF
TRBV10-2	TRBJ2-7	CASMTGQSYEQYF
TRBV27	TRBJ2-5	CASSSMPGTIPEQYF
TRBV10-1	TRBJ2-7	CATSEWGAEQYF
TRBV14	TRBJ2-1	CASSQWSSGLNEQFF
TRBV2	TRBJ2-7	CASSEFAGGGHEQYF
TRBV6-1	TRBJ2-7	CASSVDRGRSGSEQYF